Listed here are 7 T cell receptor beta chains from one sample, sequenced in a study of blood T cell repertoires in COVID-19. Profiled with immunoSEQ multiplex PCR; TCRdb holds only in-frame clones, not every one. The repertoire holds around 300,000 clones, around 87% seen once, with less than 2% in the top ten. The sample comprised PBMCs or T cells enriched from blood (not recorded which). The source of these receptors is a woman between 18 and 29 years old with acute COVID-19.

This clone was observed a single time. The V gene is TRBV5-5, the J gene TRBJ2-7, with 8 bases identical to TRBD2. The CDR3 runs to 17 residues. CDR1 and CDR2 (germline): SGHKS, YYEKEE (reference sequence). The V gene end was trimmed by 2 bases and the J gene end by 7 bases; junction bases not matched to a gene: 17. The CDR3: CASSLGWKREMTGEQYF. CDR3 DNA sequence: TGTGCCAGCAGCTTAGGGTGGAAGCGGGAGATGACGGGTGAGCAGTACTTC.

The chain recombines TRBV19 with TRBJ2-5; 11 bases fit TRBD1. The CDR3 is 16 amino acids. With V trimmed by 4 bases and J by 4 bases, 8 bases remained unmatched. Germline assignment: CDR1 LNHDA and CDR2 SQIVND (reference sequence). The CDR3 coding sequence is TGTGCCAGTAGTAACGGACAGGGGGCTGCGGGAGAGACCCAGTACTTC. Residues: CASSNGQGAAGETQYF.

The rearrangement links TRBV7-3 to TRBJ2-1; 8 positions agree with TRBD2. There are 15 residues in the CDR3. V lost 2 bases to trimming and J lost 7 bases; unmatched junction nucleotides: 7. CDR1 and CDR2 from the germline V gene are SGHTA and FQGTGA. CDR3 amino acids: CASSLAGGLVNEQFF. The CDR3 nucleotides are TGTGCCAGCAGCTTAGCGGGGGGTTTGGTGAATGAGCAGTTCTTC.

The chain has TRBV30 and TRBJ2-1; 10 positions agree with TRBD2. This CDR3 comprises 14 residues. CDR1 is GTSNPN and CDR2 is SVGIG in the germline V gene (reference sequence). The V gene end was trimmed by 0 bases and the J gene end by 6 bases; junction bases not matched to a gene: 2. The CDR3 DNA reads TGTGCCTGGAGTGTAGCGGGAGGGCCCAATGAGCAGTTCTTC. Protein: CAWSVAGGPNEQFF.

The chain joins TRBV12-3 or TRBV12-4 to TRBJ2-1; D not resolved. This CDR3 has 13 residues. Trimming shortened V by 10 bases and J by 0 bases, and 10 bases separated the two germline ends. The CDR3: CATQADSYNEQFF. The CDR3 region has the DNA TGTGCCACCCAGGCTGACTCCTACAATGAGCAGTTCTTC.

This sequence joins TRBV19 and TRBJ2-7; D may be TRBD1 (6 bases). Per germline, CDR1 LNHDA and CDR2 SQIVND (reference sequence). This CDR3 region has 16 residues. Between the trimmed V and J ends, which lost 6 bases and 0 bases, there was a span of 18 bases. In DNA form, the CDR3 reads TGTGCCAGTAGCAGATACAGGGCATCCGACTCCTACGAGCAGTACTTC. The encoded protein is CASSRYRASDSYEQYF.

The V gene is TRBV6-1, the J gene TRBJ2-7, with TRBD2 identical over 8 bases. After removal of 3 bases from V and 0 bases from J, the junction contained 4 bases not matched to a gene. The CDR3 is 15 amino acids. Germline V gene lookup returns CDR1 MNHNS and CDR2 SASEGT. The CDR3 loop is CASSDSGTYSYEQYF. CDR3 DNA: TGTGCCAGCAGTGATAGCGGGACTTACTCCTACGAGCAGTACTTC.